A selection of T cell receptor beta chains follows, all from one sample in a study of blood T cell repertoires in COVID-19. Sequencing was performed with immunoSEQ multiplex PCR; in TCRdb, only in-frame clones are kept and a portion is missing. The profile covers more than 200,000 clones, with less than 90% appearing a single time and under 12% taken by the ten largest. Sequenced: peripheral blood. The origin of the receptors is a woman at least 80 years old with COVID-19, enrolled during active disease. The CDR3 runs from the conserved cysteine through the conserved F or W. The order of the fields is clone size, J gene, V gene, D gene, CDR3 protein, CDR3 DNA. A D gene is named only where the DNA matches it firmly. Clone size is stated in some rows and not others, as once, few, many or a class when expanded.

NA	TRBJ2-2	TRBV12-5	TRBD2	CASGLVGGGLGRTGELFF	TGTGCTAGTGGTTTGGTAGGCGGGGGGCTTGGCAGGACCGGGGAGCTGTTTTTT
NA	TRBJ2-2	TRBV7-9	NA	CASSPGTHNTGELFF	TGTGCCAGCAGCCCCGGGACTCACAACACCGGGGAGCTGTTTTTT
few	TRBJ2-7	TRBV11-2	TRBD1	CASSWDRGEQYF	TGTGCCAGCAGCTGGGACAGGGGTGAGCAGTACTTC
NA	TRBJ2-7	TRBV6-1	NA	CASSEAAGAREQYF	TGTGCCAGCAGTGAAGCGGCGGGGGCTCGAGAGCAGTACTTC
NA	TRBJ1-1	TRBV3-1/TRBV3-2	TRBD1	CASSSTGGLMNTEAFF	TGTGCCAGCAGCAGCACAGGGGGCCTTATGAACACTGAAGCTTTCTTT
once	TRBJ2-3	TRBV27	NA	CASSPILGSLGTDTQYF	TGTGCCAGCAGTCCCATATTGGGGAGCTTAGGGACAGATACGCAGTATTTT
NA	TRBJ1-2	TRBV4-1	NA	CASSQQTGTAYGYTF	TGCGCCAGCAGCCAACAAACAGGGACGGCTTATGGCTACACCTTC
NA	TRBJ1-2	TRBV2	NA	CASSEWEALYGYTF	TGTGCCAGCAGTGAATGGGAGGCCCTCTATGGCTACACCTTC
few	TRBJ2-7	TRBV19	NA	CASSTSRDTRYEQYF	TGTGCCAGTAGTACCAGCCGGGACACAAGGTACGAGCAGTACTTC
NA	TRBJ1-2	TRBV5-6	TRBD1	CASSSKTGNYGYTF	TGTGCCAGCAGCTCTAAGACAGGGAACTATGGCTACACCTTC
NA	TRBJ1-4	TRBV30	NA	CAWEQVPNEKLFF	TGTGCCTGGGAACAGGTTCCCAATGAAAAACTGTTTTTT
few	TRBJ1-1	TRBV6-5	NA	CATSRGSMNTEAFF	TGTGCCACCAGTAGAGGCAGCATGAACACTGAAGCTTTCTTT
NA	TRBJ1-1	TRBV28	NA	CASSLLGAGNTEAFF	TGTGCCAGCAGTTTATTGGGGGCAGGGAACACTGAAGCTTTCTTT
NA	TRBJ1-4	TRBV29-1	TRBD1	CSVGDRGGVFF	TGCAGCGTCGGGGACAGGGGAGGAGTGTTTTTT
NA	TRBJ1-5	TRBV19	NA	CASTDSTRNQPQHF	TGTGCCAGTACTGATAGTACTCGCAATCAGCCCCAGCATTTT
NA	TRBJ2-2	TRBV11-2	TRBD2	CASSGLAENTGELFF	TGTGCCAGCAGCGGACTAGCGGAGAACACCGGGGAGCTGTTTTTT
few	TRBJ1-5	TRBV28	TRBD1	CASRPGQGNQPQHF	TGTGCCAGCAGACCAGGACAGGGGAATCAGCCCCAGCATTTT
NA	TRBJ1-2	TRBV7-9	NA	CASSWGENYGYTF	TGTGCCAGCAGCTGGGGGGAAAACTATGGCTACACCTTC
NA	TRBJ1-1	TRBV19	TRBD1	CASSIVPTGVSTEAFF	TGTGCCAGTAGTATAGTCCCGACAGGGGTGAGCACTGAAGCTTTCTTT
NA	TRBJ2-7	TRBV5-1	TRBD2	CASSLEPGLAGSYEQYF	TGCGCCAGCAGCTTGGAGCCGGGACTAGCGGGCTCCTACGAGCAGTACTTC
once	TRBJ2-3	TRBV10-1	TRBD2	CASSESLAGSTDTQYF	TGCGCCAGCAGTGAGAGTCTAGCGGGGAGCACAGATACGCAGTATTTT
NA	TRBJ1-5	TRBV7-2	NA	CASSWGLGQPQHF	TGTGCCAGCAGCTGGGGACTTGGGCAGCCCCAGCATTTT
NA	TRBJ2-3	TRBV6-4	TRBD2	CASSQDSGFTDTQYF	TGTGCCAGCAGTCAGGATAGCGGGTTCACAGATACGCAGTATTTT
NA	TRBJ2-3	TRBV6-5	NA	CASGSLDTQYF	TGTGCCAGCGGGAGCCTGGATACGCAGTATTTT
NA	TRBJ1-1	TRBV29-1	TRBD1	CSVAPKGQGTEAFF	TGCAGCGTTGCCCCCAAGGGACAGGGGACTGAAGCTTTCTTT
once	TRBJ2-1	TRBV7-2	NA	CASSFQQGGDEQFF	TGTGCCAGCAGCTTCCAACAGGGGGGGGATGAGCAGTTCTTC
NA	TRBJ1-2	TRBV28	TRBD1	CASRGRGVYGYTF	TGTGCCAGCAGGGGCAGGGGGGTCTATGGCTACACCTTC
NA	TRBJ2-5	TRBV24-1	NA	CATSVLGTQYF	TGTGCCACCAGTGTTCTAGGGACCCAGTACTTC
NA	TRBJ1-1	TRBV4-2	NA	CASSQDPQLGVSTEAFF	TGTGCCAGCAGCCAAGATCCTCAGTTGGGAGTGAGCACTGAAGCTTTCTTT
NA	TRBJ1-2	TRBV3-1/TRBV3-2	TRBD1	CASSLGTGDYGYTF	TGTGCCAGCAGCCTCGGGACAGGGGATTATGGCTACACCTTC
NA	TRBJ1-3	TRBV12-3/TRBV12-4	NA	CASSSSSGNTIYF	TGTGCCAGCAGTTCTTCCTCTGGAAACACCATATATTTT
NA	TRBJ1-1	TRBV3-1/TRBV3-2	NA	CASSPSPGLVGNTEAFF	TGTGCCAGCAGCCCATCACCCGGACTTGTCGGGAACACTGAAGCTTTCTTT
NA	TRBJ2-2	TRBV19	NA	CASSIVTGQNTGELFF	TGTGCCAGTAGTATAGTGACGGGACAGAACACCGGGGAGCTGTTTTTT
NA	TRBJ2-4	TRBV7-9	NA	CASSLVPPPSTGRNIQYF	TGTGCCAGCAGCTTAGTTCCCCCCCCTAGTACAGGGCGGAACATTCAGTACTTC
NA	TRBJ2-1	TRBV5-1	NA	CASSSGQPYNEQFF	TGCGCCAGCAGCTCCGGACAGCCCTACAATGAGCAGTTCTTC
few	TRBJ2-1	TRBV28	TRBD2	CASLAGAMHNEQFF	TGTGCCAGCCTAGCGGGGGCTATGCACAATGAGCAGTTCTTC
NA	TRBJ1-3	TRBV6-5	TRBD1	CASSSDRARGNTIYF	TGTGCCAGCAGCTCGGACAGGGCTAGGGGAAACACCATATATTTT
few	TRBJ1-2	TRBV10-3	TRBD1	CAISPTGNDGYTF	TGTGCCATCAGTCCGACAGGGAATGATGGCTACACCTTC
few	TRBJ2-7	TRBV5-1	TRBD2	CASSLGSGGSYEQYF	TGCGCCAGCAGCTTAGGTAGCGGGGGTTCCTACGAGCAGTACTTC
NA	TRBJ1-3	TRBV15	TRBD1	CATSRDSRGTRGAGNTIYF	TGTGCCACCAGCAGAGATTCTCGCGGTACCAGGGGGGCTGGAAACACCATATATTTT
NA	TRBJ1-2	TRBV18	NA	CASSPTSNYGYTF	TGTGCCAGCTCACCTACAAGTAACTATGGCTACACCTTC
NA	TRBJ1-1	TRBV14	NA	CASSQAKLQVRAAEAFF	TGTGCCAGCAGCCAGGCAAAGCTACAGGTTCGTGCGGCTGAAGCTTTCTTT
NA	TRBJ2-3	TRBV14	NA	CASSHLRTDTQYF	TGTGCCAGCAGCCATCTTCGGACAGATACGCAGTATTTT